This T cell receptor beta chain derives from a study of CD8+ T cells in alopecia areata. Across the study: The drug, oral tofacitinib, was given to treated patients at 5 to 10 mg twice daily. Once tofacitinib had been taken for 6 to 18 months, 6 months off drug followed.

CDR3 size: 15 residues. The trim removed 5 bases at V and 3 bases at J, leaving 9 bases unmatched. CDR1 is SGHTA, CDR2 FQGTGA, per germline. In this sample, this clone turned up a few times. RNA extraction was followed by reverse transcription into cDNA, which acted as the sequencing template. The repertoire was sequenced with immunoSEQ multiplex PCR; TCRdb's copy has only in-frame clones and lacks some. The data hold roughly 130,000 clones, with about 57% observed a single time. Researchers gathered lesional scalp punch biopsies and peripheral blood from patients with alopecia areata. Sorting of CD4+ and CD8+ T cells was performed on PBMCs.

This TCR was recovered from a human donor with alopecia areata. The rearrangement uses TRBV7-3 and TRBJ1-1; 7 bases line up with TRBD1. The sequencing used CD4+ T cells sorted from blood, collected at week 0. The CDR3, as DNA: TGTGCCAGCAGCCGACAGGGAAGGGGGGACACTGAAGCTTTCTTT. This sequence encodes CASSRQGRGDTEAFF. The full variable domain, rest sourced from reference TRBV7-3 and TRBJ1-1, is GAGVSQTPSNKVTEKGKYVELRCDPISGHTALYWYRQSLGQGPEFLIYFQGTGAADDSGLPNDRFFAVRPEGSVSTLKIQRTERGDSAVYLCASSRQGRGDTEAFFGQGTRLTVV.